The sequence of this TCR beta chain was determined in a study of CD8 T cells in ankylosing spondylitis (TCRdb year 2017). Describing the broader study: The study set out to find disease-linked TCR variants by profiling T cell receptor beta repertoires in ankylosing spondylitis patients and healthy donors. The whole study cohort included over 85 healthy donors and 20 to 30 ankylosing spondylitis patients. Samples of peripheral blood were taken, and for ankylosing spondylitis patients, synovial fluid was collected as well. Results and caveats for the whole study, not just this receptor: A TCR beta motif of 7 or 8 highly homologous amino acid variants appeared characteristic of blood from ankylosing spondylitis patients. The disease-linked clones were reported as significantly enriched in matched synovial fluid samples from ankylosing spondylitis patients. Some of the motif variants had been reported before in the synovial fluid and blood of reactive arthritis patients, a finding that suggests common disease-initiation mechanisms. In peripheral blood, the disease-linked clones were found at relatively low frequencies and had a CD8+ phenotype.

Comments on this clonotype: Its antigen remains unidentified. Base qualities are not provided; no much larger clone lies one nucleotide away.

The V and J ends are trimmed by 1 base and 3 bases, leaving 11 bases between them. Inclusive of the bounding cysteine and phenylalanine, the CDR3 is 15 residues long. Just CDR3 DNA is preserved here, 45 bases in frame from base 1. CDR1 and CDR2 are drawn from the germline V gene: SGHNT, YENEEA. Synovial fluid samples and blood samples obtained from the same ankylosing spondylitis patients were matched. The sample was run on an Illumina HiSeq 2500. Quantitative 5'-RACE with molecular barcodes was used to prepare TCR beta libraries. On the study's bioinformatics: To identify disease-linked TCR variants, a new computational method was used, one built on a probabilistic model of VDJ rearrangement. TCRdb reworked the public reads: Q25 trimming with fastp, MiXCR clone assembly, productive beta chains retained. Each entry is one CDR3 protein sequence, shown with its most common DNA and genes. The V and J calls and clone size are TCRdb's, not the authors'. Across this sample there are 150,000 to 200,000 distinct CDR3 sequences, with 25% to 35% seen only once. In total, the top ten clones hold about 6.3% of the sample.

The chain uses TRBV11-3 and TRBJ2-3; the D region possibly corresponds to TRBD2 (6 bases align). This clonotype originated in a male donor with ankylosing spondylitis. The sample consisted of synovial fluid, either unsorted or a sorted T cell fraction (not recorded which). The encoded CDR3 is CASSLGGEVTDTQYF. The DNA sequence follows: TGTGCCAGCAGCTTAGGCGGGGAGGTAACAGATACGCAGTATTTT.